Below, 32 T cell receptor beta chains from the same sample are listed, as sequenced in a study of blood T cell repertoires in COVID-19 (dated by TCRdb to 2018 to 2021). The method was the immunoSEQ multiplex PCR assay. Held by TCRdb, this immuneACCESS table contains in-frame sequences only and omits some clones. Under half of the omission traces to an unresolved V gene where checked; the cause of the rest is unknown. This sample comprises 250,000 or so clones, more than 75% of them detected only once. The ten largest clonotypes hold 0.95% to 1% of the sample. Specimen: peripheral blood. The receptor set was obtained from a woman aged 40 to 55 who had recovered from COVID-19.

The chain links TRBV5-8 to TRBJ2-7; TRBD2 might be the D (6 bases). Trimming cost V 1 base and J 3 bases, with 14 bases left between them. The CDR3 totals 15 residues. Germline-derived CDR1 and CDR2 are SGHTS and YDEGEE. The CDR3 sequence: CASSLRAGRNYEQYF. CDR3 DNA sequence: TGTGCCAGCAGCTTGCGGGCGGGACGGAACTACGAGCAGTACTTC.

Concerning this clone itself: One junction end disagrees with the germline gene, perhaps due to a read error. The chain joins TRBV11-2 to TRBJ2-5; possible D gene TRBD1, 6 bases. CDR1 and CDR2 from the germline V gene are SGHAT and FQNNGV. The CDR3 contains 12 residues. CDR3 sequence (DNA): TGTGCCAGCAGCTTAGGGACAGAAGGCCGGGACTTC. Residues: CASSLGTEGRDF.

This clone appeared a single time. The gene calls are TRBV5-1 and TRBJ2-2, with 11 bases that match TRBD2. This CDR3 spans 16 amino acids. V was pared by 6 bases and J by 3 bases, with 7 bases of the junction left unmatched. Per germline, CDR1 SGHRS and CDR2 YFSETQ. The CDR3 is CASTPGTSGYTGELFF. Written as DNA, the CDR3 is TGCGCCAGCACCCCAGGGACTAGCGGCTACACCGGGGAGCTGTTTTTT.

The V and J genes are TRBV11-3 and TRBJ2-1; TRBD2 matches 8 bases. The V gene end was trimmed by 5 bases and the J gene end by 9 bases; junction bases not matched to a gene: 18. The CDR3 contains 17 residues. Germline V gene lookup returns CDR1 SGHNT and CDR2 YENEEA. CDR3 residues: CASSPVGGGGVFGEQFF. Written as DNA, the CDR3 is TGTGCCAGCAGCCCAGTCGGGGGGGGAGGTGTTTTCGGTGAGCAGTTCTTC. Filled out from reference TRBV11-3 and TRBJ2-1, the complete variable domain reads EAGVVQSPRYKIIEKKQPVAFWCNPISGHNTLYWYLQNLGQGPELLIRYENEEAVDDSQLPKDRFSAERLKGVDSTLKIQPAELGDSAVYLCASSPVGGGGVFGEQFFGPGTRLTVL.

The rearrangement joins TRBV6-5 to TRBJ1-2; the D gene is possibly TRBD1 (6 bases). This CDR3 comprises 15 residues. Trimming removed 4 bases from V and 6 bases from J, with 18 bases in between. CDR1 MNHEY and CDR2 SVGAGI come from the germline V gene. CDR3 nucleotide sequence: TGTGCCAGCAGTTCACCCCCCCTTACAGGGAATGGCTACACCTTC. Translation: CASSSPPLTGNGYTF.

The rearrangement uses TRBV5-5 and TRBJ1-4; possibly TRBD1 for D (6 bases). V was shortened by 4 bases and J by 3 bases, with 13 bases between the two germline ends. The CDR3 consists of 15 residues. Germline values: CDR1 SGHKS, CDR2 YYEKEE (reference sequence). The CDR3 nucleotides are TGTGCCAGCAGCCGCCTGGGGGGGCCTAATGAAAAACTGTTTTTT. Protein product: CASSRLGGPNEKLFF.

The CDR3 nucleotides are TGTGCCACCAGTGCCCCCCCGGGAGGGGCCACCAACTATGGCTACACCTTC. It yields the protein CATSAPPGGATNYGYTF. V gene TRBV24-1 combines with J gene TRBJ1-2; weak D call: TRBD1 (5 bases). Trimming cost V 5 bases and J 2 bases, with 20 bases left between them. The germline CDR1 and CDR2 sequences are KGHDR and SFDVKD. There are 17 residues in the CDR3.

The chain carries TRBV5-4 and TRBJ2-2, with 11 bases lining up with TRBD1. Looked up from germline, CDR1 is SGHNT and CDR2 is YYREEE (reference sequence). V gave up 4 bases and J gave up 5 bases; unmatched junction bases: 10. The CDR3 length is 17 residues. The CDR3 nucleotides read TGTGCCAGCAGCGCCCTCGGACAGGGGGCGGTGACCGGGGAGCTGTTTTTT. Protein: CASSALGQGAVTGELFF.

V usage is TRBV18 and J usage is TRBJ1-6; 10 bases fit TRBD1. CDR3 size: 16 residues. V was pared by 3 bases and J by 7 bases, with 6 bases of the junction left unmatched. The germline V gene encodes CDR1 KGHSH and CDR2 LQKENI. Here the CDR3 reads CASSPAGTGVNSPLHF. As DNA, the CDR3 is TGTGCCAGCTCACCGGCCGGGACAGGGGTAAATTCACCCCTCCACTTT.

The CDR3, as DNA: TGTGCCAGCACCCTCACGGGCAGGACTAGCGGGAGCACAGATACGCAGTATTTT. This codes for CASTLTGRTSGSTDTQYF. The gene calls are TRBV3-1 (or the pseudogene TRBV3-2) and TRBJ2-3, with 11 bases matching TRBD2. The CDR3 contains 18 residues. With 7 bases clipped from V and 0 bases from J, the junction kept 12 bases outside the gene matches. Germline V CDR1 and CDR2: LGHDT, YNNKEL (reference sequence).

This chain uses TRBV18 with TRBJ1-6; 9 bases are shared with TRBD1. V was pared by 4 bases and J by 8 bases, with 9 bases of the junction left unmatched. Looked up from germline, CDR1 is KGHSH and CDR2 is LQKENI. The length of the CDR3 is 16 residues. CDR3: CASSRLGGQGYSPLHF. For the CDR3, the DNA is TGTGCCAGCTCACGACTAGGGGGACAGGGTTATTCACCCCTCCACTTT.

This sequence joins TRBV2 and TRBJ1-2; TRBD1 is a possible D gene (5 bases). The length of the CDR3 is 14 residues. V was clipped by 3 bases and J by 4 bases, with 12 bases between them. Germline CDR1 is SNHLY and CDR2 is FYNNEI. The CDR3 DNA sequence: TGTGCCAGCAGTGAGGCCCCGGGGGGCTATGGCTACACCTTC. As protein: CASSEAPGGYGYTF.

The rearrangement joins TRBV2 to TRBJ2-3, with D perhaps matching TRBD2 (5 bases). The CDR3 has 17 residues. Germline CDR1 reads SNHLY; CDR2 reads FYNNEI. V lost 5 bases and J 1 base, leaving 19 bases between the germline ends. Here the CDR3 DNA reads TGTGCCAGCAGTCCGGACTCCCGCCTTATCCGCACAGATACGCAGTATTTT. This gives the protein CASSPDSRLIRTDTQYF.

The chain carries TRBV7-2 and TRBJ2-1; TRBD1 matches 8 bases. The CDR3 covers 18 residues. V lost 5 bases and J lost 10; bases outside the gene matches: 22. The germline V gene encodes CDR1 SGHTA and CDR2 FQGNSA. The CDR3 DNA follows: TGTGCCAGCAGCCCCCGGGGGCAGGGGGCTTCGCGGCAGGGAGAGCAGTTCTTC. Encoded protein: CASSPRGQGASRQGEQFF.

The chain uses TRBV7-2 and TRBJ1-2, with 8 bases lining up with TRBD1. This CDR3 contains 13 residues. CDR1 is SGHTA, CDR2 FQGNSA, per germline. Losses at the gene ends were 5 bases for V and 7 bases for J; bases not matched to a gene: 6. The CDR3 DNA reads as TGTGCCAGCAGCCCCCCCGGACAGGGTGGCTACACCTTC. The encoded protein is CASSPPGQGGYTF.

V gene TRBV6-6 combines with J gene TRBJ2-1; 9 positions match TRBD1. This CDR3 region has 15 residues. V was pared by 0 bases and J by 4 bases, with 1 base of the junction left unmatched. Germline V lookup: CDR1 MNHNY, CDR2 SVGAGI (reference sequence). The CDR3 reads CASSYSGQGYNEQFF. CDR3 DNA sequence: TGTGCCAGCAGTTACTCCGGACAGGGGTACAATGAGCAGTTCTTC.

This chain's CDR3 is CASPQGPSNYGYTF. The CDR3 nucleotides read TGTGCCAGCCCACAGGGACCGAGTAACTATGGCTACACCTTC. This rearrangement joins TRBV2 to TRBJ1-2; weak D call: TRBD1 (6 bases). V was trimmed by 8 bases and J by 1 base, leaving 14 bases between them. Germline CDR1 reads SNHLY; CDR2 reads FYNNEI. The CDR3 length is 14 residues.

This sequence joins TRBV29-1 and TRBJ2-5, with a weak D call TRBD2 (7 bases). CDR3 size: 12 residues. The germline V and J ends were trimmed by 7 bases and 4 bases, with 13 bases remaining between them. Germline CDR1 and CDR2: SQVTM and ANQGSEA. CDR3 protein: CSARGGRETQYF. The CDR3, as DNA: TGCAGCGCCAGGGGAGGGCGAGAGACCCAGTACTTC.

The chain links TRBV7-2 to TRBJ1-2; D may be TRBD1 (6 bases). Trimming removed 1 base from V and 1 base from J, with 13 bases in between. Germline CDR1 SGHTA, CDR2 FQGNSA. The CDR3 has 16 residues. The CDR3 nucleotides are TGTGCCAGCAGCTTAGTTTGGGGACAATATAACTATGGCTACACCTTC. This encodes CASSLVWGQYNYGYTF.

The chain uses TRBV9 and TRBJ1-1, with D tentatively TRBD1 (5 bases). The CDR3 is made up of 15 amino acids. Deletions cut 4 bases from V and 7 bases from J, with 20 bases between. Per germline, CDR1 SGDLS and CDR2 YYNGEE. The CDR3 spells CASSPRAPGDGEAFF. Here the CDR3 DNA reads TGTGCCAGCAGCCCGAGGGCTCCGGGGGACGGTGAAGCTTTCTTT.

V is TRBV5-1 and J is TRBJ2-5; TRBD2 aligns across 15 bases. The CDR3 sequence is 21 residues long. V dropped 0 bases and J dropped 1; count of bases not matched to a gene: 13. From germline, CDR1 is SGHRS and CDR2 YFSETQ. The CDR3 nucleotides are TGCGCCAGCAGCTTGGCCGCGGGACTAGCGGGAGGCCGGCCCCCCCAAGAGACCCAGTACTTC. Its translation is CASSLAAGLAGGRPPQETQYF.

The chain is built from TRBV19 and TRBJ1-4, with TRBD1 identical over 8 bases. The V gene's germline CDR1 is LNHDA and CDR2 SQIVND (reference sequence). The CDR3 consists of 13 residues. V lost 11 bases and J lost 8; bases outside the gene matches: 10. The CDR3 loop is CAGRGTGQEKLFF. CDR3 in DNA: TGTGCCGGCCGTGGGACAGGCCAGGAAAAACTGTTTTTT.

The chain is built from TRBV5-6 and TRBJ2-3; TRBD1 agrees at 8 bases. The V and J ends lost 4 bases and 1 base, in that order; junction bases with no gene match: 8. Germline CDR1 is SGHDT and CDR2 is YYEEEE. This CDR3 comprises 16 residues. CDR3 sequence (DNA): TGTGCCAGCAGCCTCTCACCGACAGGGGGCACAGATACGCAGTATTTT. Amino acid sequence: CASSLSPTGGTDTQYF.

The chain recombines TRBV19 with TRBJ2-1, with unresolved D. Trimming left V 3 bases short and J 11 bases short, with 8 bases between. Germline CDR1 is LNHDA and CDR2 is SQIVND (reference sequence). The CDR3 extends over 11 amino acids. The CDR3 DNA reads as TGTGCCAGTAGTATGGGCAGCCAGCAGTTCTTC. Protein: CASSMGSQQFF.

The rearrangement links TRBV3-1 (or the pseudogene TRBV3-2) to TRBJ2-3; possible D gene TRBD2, 6 bases. The V gene lost 4 bases and the J gene lost 2 bases, with 19 bases spanning the gap. CDR3 length: 17 residues. Germline V lookup: CDR1 LGHDT, CDR2 YNNKEL (reference sequence). Here the CDR3 DNA reads TGTGCCAGCAGCCCCCCCGGCGGGGACTTCTTCACAGATACGCAGTATTTT. The encoded protein is CASSPPGGDFFTDTQYF.

The chain links TRBV19 to TRBJ2-4; D possibly corresponds to TRBD2 (5 bases). V lost 3 bases and J 1 base, leaving 10 bases between the germline ends. Per the germline V gene, CDR1 is LNHDA and CDR2 is SQIVND (reference sequence). The CDR3 contains 15 residues. For the CDR3, the DNA is TGTGCCAGTAGTATGGGCCCGGGGGCCAAAAACATTCAGTACTTC. Translation: CASSMGPGAKNIQYF.

Regarding this clone: As the CDR3 is not closed by the conserved phenylalanine or tryptophan, this likely results from a read error. No DNA is shown, since the ends of the CDR3 on it are uncertain; the CDR3 is the one TCRdb lists. V and J are TRBV29-1 and TRBJ1-4; the table's D call, TRBD1, has no DNA check behind it. The CDR3 numbers 11 amino acids, ends counted. Germline CDR1 and CDR2: SQVTM and ANQGSEA. This chain's CDR3 is CSVEDGTGFSL.

V gene TRBV4-2 combines with J gene TRBJ1-4; weak D call: TRBD1 (5 bases). Trimming pared 4 bases from V and 4 bases from J, leaving 16 bases between. The CDR3 has 16 amino acids. Germline CDR1 reads LGHNA; CDR2 reads YNFKEQ. CDR3 amino acids: CASSLLAGQNNEKLFF. CDR3 nucleotides: TGTGCCAGCAGCCTCCTGGCGGGGCAAAATAATGAAAAACTGTTTTTT.

CDR3 region: CSVATRGPLLYEQYF. Here the CDR3 DNA reads TGCAGCGTGGCCACCCGGGGTCCGCTCCTCTACGAGCAGTACTTC. The chain links TRBV29-1 to TRBJ2-7; perhaps TRBD2 as D (5 bases). Per germline, CDR1 SQVTM and CDR2 ANQGSEA. The CDR3 totals 15 residues. The ends were cut back, 6 bases at V and 3 bases at J, with 21 bases in the middle.

This clone was recorded once. J is TRBJ2-5 and V is TRBV19, with 8 nucleotides matching TRBD1. CDR1 is LNHDA, CDR2 SQIVND, per germline (reference sequence). This CDR3 contains 14 residues. Germline trimming cut 0 bases from V and 4 bases from J; bases unmatched to any gene: 1. Here the CDR3 reads CASSIDGTGETQYF. For the CDR3, the DNA is TGTGCCAGTAGTATAGATGGGACAGGAGAGACCCAGTACTTC.

The gene calls are TRBV10-1 and TRBJ2-7; the D gene is possibly TRBD2 (5 bases). The CDR3 is 11 amino acids. Trimming shortened V by 8 bases and J by 4 bases, and 9 bases separated the two germline ends. Germline CDR1 and CDR2: WNHNN and SYGVQD (reference sequence). CDR3 sequence (DNA): TGCGCCAGCGGCCCGGGGTACGAGCAGTACGTC. Protein: CASGPGYEQYV.

The chain uses TRBV30 and TRBJ2-7, with a tentative D call TRBD1 (5 bases). This CDR3 comprises 12 residues. The germline V gene encodes CDR1 GTSNPN and CDR2 SVGIG (reference sequence). With 5 bases removed from V and 2 bases from J, the gap between germline ends came to 10 bases. The CDR3 region is CAWDTGTYEQYF. The CDR3 DNA reads TGTGCCTGGGACACAGGAACCTACGAGCAGTACTTC.